This T cell receptor (beta chain) was found in a study of CXCR3-negative and CXCR3-positive naive CD8 T cells. Whole-study results and caveats: Each naive subset displayed comparably high diversity, whereas memory CD8+ cells displayed much lower diversity. The majority of assays used fresh PBMCs, and CXCR3 expression partially decreased after cryopreservation. Comparison of naive CXCR3-negative and CXCR3-positive cells revealed similar TRBV-TRBJ usage, while memory cells differed.

Triplicate sorts, a few hundred thousand cells apiece, were made for each CD8+ T cell subset. In regard to this clonotype: What it binds is unknown.

Preparation of TRB cDNA libraries relied on 5' RACE carrying UMI labels. TCRdb reprocessed the 5' RACE reads, with one entry per CDR3 protein and no DNA. This sample contains approximately 60,000 distinct CDR3 sequences. CDR1 and CDR2 (germline): MDHEN, SYDVKM. CDR3 length: 12 residues. The source is a human donor in good health. Some clones in this sample may be carry-over from other donors' samples. The rearrangement joins TRBV28 to TRBJ1-1; without DNA, the TCRdb call of TRBD1 cannot be checked. The sample taken for sequencing was memory CD8+ T cells from blood. The chain's CDR3 is CASSWPGTEAFF.